This TCR beta chain was captured in a study of cytomegalovirus exposure and HLA in healthy donors. Study information: Out of 150 million to 200 million T cells, an earlier analysis found roughly 110 million unique TCR beta sequences in total.

The CDR3 loop spans 18 amino acids. Germline V gene lookup returns CDR1 LGHNA and CDR2 YSLEER. The V end was cut by 0 bases, the J end by 2 bases, with 18 bases between. Vbeta (60) and Jbeta (13) primers were used in the PCR. Sequencing used immunoSEQ multiplex PCR; TCRdb keeps in-frame clones, though not all of them. The sample includes under 95,000 clones, over 75% of them seen just once. This receptor was taken from a boy younger than 18 in good health and CMV-seronegative. Sequenced sample: PBMCs. The chain carries TRBV4-3 and TRBJ2-3, with D possibly matching TRBD2 (6 bases). In nucleotides, the CDR3 is TGCGCCAGCAGCCAAGACGCTCAGGACGGCGGGGTCACAGATACGCAGTATTTT. It specifies CASSQDAQDGGVTDTQYF.